A selection of T cell receptor beta chains follows, all from one sample in a study of beta chain features in type 1 diabetes. TCRdb keeps only in-frame clones here, not all; method: immunoSEQ multiplex PCR. The sample comprises about 280,000 clones, over 12% of which are singletons, and around 0.015% rests with the top ten. Sequences were obtained from naive CD4+ T cells from blood. The source is a man younger than 35 with type 1 diabetes. Each CDR3 is given with its conserved first and last residue. A D gene is named only where the DNA matches it firmly. Expanded clones are given a class, and other clones once, few, many or no size at all.

>14|TRBJ2-3|TRBV7-2|few|NA
TGTGCCAGCAGCTTAGGTCCTAGCACAGATACGCAGTATTTT
CASSLGPSTDTQYF
>18|TRBJ1-6|TRBV5-4|NA|NA
TGTGCCAGCAGCCATTTCGCAGGGACTCGAGACGCTAATTCACCCCTCCACTTT
CASSHFAGTRDANSPLHF
>13|TRBJ1-2|TRBV28|NA|TRBD1
TGTGCCAGCAGGCAAGGGACAGTCTATGGCTACACCTTC
CASRQGTVYGYTF
>14|TRBJ1-3|TRBV15|NA|TRBD1
TGTGCCGCGACTACAGGGGTCTCTGGAAACACCATATATTTT
CAATTGVSGNTIYF
>13|TRBJ2-5|TRBV18|few|NA
TGTGCCAGCTCATCCACCGACCAGCGGACCCAGTACTTC
CASSSTDQRTQYF
>15|TRBJ1-1|TRBV13|NA|NA
TGTGCCAGCAGCGAGGGACACTTCATGAACACTGAAGCTTTCTTT
CASSEGHFMNTEAFF
>13|TRBJ1-1|TRBV4-3|few|TRBD1
TGCGCCAGCAGCCCGAGACGGACAGGCGAGGCTTTCTTT
CASSPRRTGEAFF
>13|TRBJ2-7|TRBV2|few|TRBD2
TGTGCCAGCAGGGGGGGACTAGCTGGGGAGCAGTACTTC
CASRGGLAGEQYF
>14|TRBJ2-7|TRBV4-3|few|NA
TGCGCCAGCAGCCAACTTCAGGGGTTCCACGAGCAGTACTTC
CASSQLQGFHEQYF
>18|TRBJ2-6|TRBV11-2|NA|NA
TGTGCCAGCACCCCAAGGGGAAACTTGGGGTCTGGGGCCAACGTCCTGACTTTC
CASTPRGNLGSGANVLTF
>16|TRBJ2-1|TRBV7-9|few|NA
TGTGCCAGCAGCCCCCTTCCGAACACAGGGAACAATGAGCAGTTCTTC
CASSPLPNTGNNEQFF
>15|TRBJ1-5|TRBV7-2|NA|TRBD1
TGTGCCAGCTCCACAAGGACAGGCGGCAATCAGCCCCAGCATTTT
CASSTRTGGNQPQHF
>14|TRBJ1-1|TRBV5-1|NA|NA
TGCGCCAGCAGCCAAGAGAGGGGGAGCACTGAAGCTTTCTTT
CASSQERGSTEAFF
>18|TRBJ2-1|TRBV5-4|NA|TRBD2
TGTGCCAGCAGCCCGATGAGCATGGGGGGGAGCTCCTACAATGAGCAGTTCTTC
CASSPMSMGGSSYNEQFF
>12|TRBJ2-1|TRBV6-5|few|NA
TGTGCCAGCCGAGTCATGTACAATGAGCAGTTCTTC
CASRVMYNEQFF
>15|TRBJ1-2|TRBV19|NA|NA
TGTGCCAGTAGTATAAGTTGGGTCCGCGGAGAAGGCTACACCTTC
CASSISWVRGEGYTF
>15|TRBJ2-7|TRBV4-1|NA|TRBD2
TGCGCCAGCAGCCAAGTTTTTCGCGGGAGGGGTGAGCAGTACTTC
CASSQVFRGRGEQYF
>15|TRBJ1-5|TRBV15|NA|NA
TGTGCCACCAGCGTAGCCTTGATGGAGAATCAGCCCCAGCATTTT
CATSVALMENQPQHF
>16|TRBJ2-7|TRBV27|NA|TRBD2
TGTGCCAGCAGTTTAGCCGGGACTAGCGGATCCTACGAGCAGTACTTC
CASSLAGTSGSYEQYF
>13|TRBJ2-3|TRBV9|NA|TRBD2
TGTGCCACTGCTAGCGGGCCCTCGGATACGCAGTATTTT
CATASGPSDTQYF
>15|TRBJ1-2|TRBV5-6|few|NA
TGTGCCAGCAGCTTTTCTATGGCGGGGTCCTATGGCTACACCTTC
CASSFSMAGSYGYTF
>14|TRBJ1-2|TRBV7-2|few|NA
TGTGCCAGCAGCCCTCGGACAGCTAACTATGGCTACACCTTC
CASSPRTANYGYTF
>15|TRBJ2-1|TRBV4-2|few|TRBD1
TGTGCCAGCAGCCTGGGGACAGGTACCTACAATGAGCAGTTCTTC
CASSLGTGTYNEQFF
>14|TRBJ1-6|TRBV5-7|NA|TRBD1
TGTGCCAGCACCAAGACAGGGGGCTGTTCACCCCTCCACTTT
CASTKTGGCSPLHF
>14|TRBJ2-7|TRBV6-1|NA|NA
TGTGCCAGCAGACCGCCCGGCAGGGTCTACGAGCAGTACTTC
CASRPPGRVYEQYF
>16|TRBJ1-1|TRBV15|NA|NA
TGTGCCACCAGCAGAGATCTGGTCAGGGGGAACACTGAAGCTTTCTTT
CATSRDLVRGNTEAFF
>13|TRBJ1-2|TRBV18|few|NA
TGTGCCAGCTCGATCACAGACGCAGGCGGCTACACCTTC
CASSITDAGGYTF
>13|TRBJ2-3|TRBV9|NA|NA
TGTGCCAGCAGCCCACCCGGGTCTTATACGCAGTATTTT
CASSPPGSYTQYF
>17|TRBJ1-4|TRBV27|few|TRBD1
TGTGCCAGCAGTTTCCGGCAGGGGGTAGGAACTAATGAAAAACTGTTTTTT
CASSFRQGVGTNEKLFF
>16|TRBJ1-4|TRBV11-2|NA|TRBD1
TGTGCCAGCAGCCCGAGGGGATGGACAGGGGATGAAAAACTGTTTTTT
CASSPRGWTGDEKLFF
>13|TRBJ2-1|TRBV19|NA|TRBD2
TGTGCCAGTAGTTTCCCAGCGGGGGGAGAGCAGTTCTTC
CASSFPAGGEQFF
>15|TRBJ1-5|TRBV6-5|few|NA
TGTGCCAGCAGTTACTCGGGGCCCCCCCCGTTGACCCAGCATTTT
CASSYSGPPPLTQHF
>16|TRBJ2-3|TRBV2|NA|TRBD2
TGTGCCAGCAGACCCGGGACTAGCGGGGGAGCAGATACGCAGTATTTT
CASRPGTSGGADTQYF
>18|TRBJ1-5|TRBV18|NA|TRBD1
TGTGCCAGCTCACCATTTCGGGCAGGGGGCGAAGGGATGCAGCCCCAGCATTTT
CASSPFRAGGEGMQPQHF
>16|TRBJ2-3|TRBV9|few|TRBD2
TGTGCCAGCAGTGGACCGACTAGCGGGTTCACAGATACGCAGTATTTT
CASSGPTSGFTDTQYF
>14|TRBJ2-1|TRBV5-4|NA|TRBD2
TGTGCCAGCAGACCTACGGGAGGGAACAATGAGCAGTTCTTC
CASRPTGGNNEQFF
>15|TRBJ1-1|TRBV5-1|few|TRBD1
TGCGCCAGCAGCCAAGCGTCGCGGACAGGGTCTGAAGCTTTCTTT
CASSQASRTGSEAFF
>14|TRBJ2-5|TRBV6-5|few|NA
TGTGCCAGCAGTTACTTCGCGGGGCAAGAGACCCAGTACTTC
CASSYFAGQETQYF
>13|TRBJ2-2|TRBV7-2|few|TRBD1
TGTGCCAGCAGCCAGGGACAGTTCGGGGAGCTGTTTTTT
CASSQGQFGELFF
>13|TRBJ2-3|TRBV10-3|few|NA
TGTGCCATCAGCCCCGAGGTCGCAGATACGCAGTATTTT
CAISPEVADTQYF
>16|TRBJ2-7|TRBV5-1|NA|NA
TGCGCCAGCAGCTTGGATGGGCGTGTAGACTCCTACGAGCAGTACTTC
CASSLDGRVDSYEQYF
>15|TRBJ2-1|TRBV19|NA|NA
TGTGCCAGTAGTATAGAGAGGTCTTCCTACAATGAGCAGTTCTTC
CASSIERSSYNEQFF